Sequencing of this T cell receptor beta chain was carried out in a study of metastatic and nonmetastatic thyroid tumors. Study context: Comparative analysis of repertoires was undertaken across blood and tumor or nodule tissue obtained from malignant and benign thyroid patients. Study-wide points: Significantly greater TCR beta diversity was reportedly found in malignant thyroid tumors than in benign nodules (in blood and tumor).

Via MiXCR, TCRdb re-called the PCR reads. Of just over 20,000 clones in the sample, 35% to 40% were seen once. This clone was detected a few times. The antigen is not known. Among the patients, none had received any treatment before thyroid surgery. Trimming took 2 bases from V and 3 from J; bases not matched to a gene: 10. The CDR3 has 16 residues. The germline V gene encodes CDR1 MNHEY and CDR2 SVGAGI. The sequence came from a female donor with papillary thyroid cancer or a benign thyroid nodule (not recorded which). Some clones in this sample may be carry-over from other donors' samples. This chain uses TRBV6-5 with TRBJ2-7; TRBD1 matches 7 bases. Sequencing was done on a sample of tumor tissue. The CDR3 spells CASSYLTTGSSYEQYF. The CDR3 nucleotides are TGTGCCAGCAGTTACCTGACGACAGGGTCAAGCTACGAGCAGTACTTC.